This is a list of T cell receptor beta chains from one sample in a study of blood T cell repertoires in COVID-19. Produced via immunoSEQ multiplex PCR; TCRdb's table is partial and in-frame only. In the table there are roughly 15,000 clones, 80% to 90% of which are singletons. The sequencing input was peripheral blood. Receptors were obtained from a man between 65 and 85 years old in a cohort sampled during active COVID-19. CDR3s include the opening cysteine and the closing phenylalanine or tryptophan. A D gene is named only where the DNA matches it firmly. The size of a clone is reported for some rows only, either as once, few or many, or as a class for expanded clones.

>TRBV2|-|TRBD2|TRBJ2-1
CASIWGTSGSGTYNEQFF
TGTGCCAGCATATGGGGGACTAGCGGGAGTGGGACCTACAATGAGCAGTTCTTC
>TRBV7-8|-|-|TRBJ1-1
CASSLDRVETEAFF
TGTGCCAGCAGCTTAGACAGGGTGGAGACTGAAGCTTTCTTT
>TRBV18|-|-|TRBJ1-1
CASSPPWRDTEAFF
TGTGCCAGCTCACCACCTTGGCGGGATACTGAAGCTTTCTTT
>TRBV27|-|TRBD1|TRBJ2-2
CASSLYAGTGENTGELFF
TGTGCCAGCAGTTTATACGCCGGGACAGGGGAGAACACCGGGGAGCTGTTTTTT
>TRBV27|-|-|TRBJ1-5
CAVSEGSNQPQHF
TGTGCCGTTTCTGAGGGTAGCAATCAGCCCCAGCATTTT
>TRBV2|-|-|TRBJ2-7
CASSRIGGYEQYF
TGTGCCAGCAGTCGGATCGGGGGTTACGAGCAGTACTTC
>TRBV6-5|-|TRBD1|TRBJ2-7
CASSRQGFPYEQYF
TGTGCCAGCAGCCGACAGGGCTTCCCCTACGAGCAGTACTTC
>TRBV3-1/TRBV3-2|-|TRBD1|TRBJ1-2
CASSQDMAGGSYGYTF
TGTGCCAGCAGCCAAGATATGGCAGGGGGCAGCTATGGCTACACCTTC
>TRBV11-2|-|-|TRBJ2-5
CASSQGLLETQYF
TGTGCCAGCAGCCAGGGACTGTTAGAGACCCAGTACTTC
>TRBV29-1|-|TRBD1|TRBJ2-1
CSVAGQRTYNEQFF
TGCAGCGTTGCGGGACAGAGAACCTACAATGAGCAGTTCTTC
>TRBV7-9|once|TRBD2|TRBJ2-7
CASSQIPGGGPSSYEQYF
TGTGCCAGCAGCCAAATTCCGGGAGGCGGGCCAAGCTCCTACGAGCAGTACTTC